These 21 T cell receptor beta chains share one sample of origin, sequenced in a study of technical replicates of blood from a few donors. The repertoire was sequenced with immunoSEQ multiplex PCR; TCRdb's copy has only in-frame clones and lacks some. Of about 83,000 clones listed, 85% to 95% are singletons. Sequencing was performed on T cells isolated from PBMCs. The source of these receptors is a human donor in good health.

V usage is TRBV11-2 and J usage is TRBJ2-1; TRBD1 matches at 7 bases. From germline, CDR1 is SGHAT and CDR2 FQNNGV. The CDR3 is 13 amino acids. V shed 1 base and J 8 bases; nucleotides not matched to a gene: 2. This CDR3 reads CASSLGQGYEQFF. In nucleotides, the CDR3 is TGTGCCAGCAGCTTAGGACAGGGCTATGAGCAGTTCTTC. Combining the CDR3 with reference TRBV11-2 and TRBJ2-1 gives the whole variable domain EAGVAQSPRYKIIEKRQSVAFWCNPISGHATLYWYQQILGQGPKLLIQFQNNGVVDDSQLPKDRFSAERLKGVDSTLKIQPAKLEDSAVYLCASSLGQGYEQFFGPGTRLTVL.

This clone was found once. The chain has TRBV5-6 and TRBJ1-2; D call uncertain. The CDR3 is 15 amino acids. CDR1 is SGHDT, CDR2 YYEEEE, per germline. V was shortened by 2 bases and J by 4 bases, with 15 bases between the two germline ends. The CDR3 is CASSFMSLGVYGYTF. Here the CDR3 DNA reads TGTGCCAGCAGCTTTATGAGCCTCGGTGTCTATGGCTACACCTTC.

This clone was observed a single time. V and J are TRBV21-1 and TRBJ1-3; the D segment call TRBD1 is taken from the table without a DNA check. TRBV21-1 has pseudogene status. CDR3 length equals 16 residues. This CDR3 reads CASSLRDRGPGNTIYF. DNA of the CDR3: TGTGCCAGCAGCCTCCGGGACAGGGGGCCGGGAAACACCATATATTTT.

The rearrangement joins TRBV16 to TRBJ2-5; 8 bases map to TRBD2. Trimming cost V 1 base and J 1 base; bases outside gene matches: 8. The CDR3 has 17 amino acids. Germline V CDR1 and CDR2: KGHSY, FQNENV. In DNA, the CDR3 is TGTGCCAGCAGCCAATATCCAGCGGGAGTCCTCCAAGAGACCCAGTACTTC. Protein sequence: CASSQYPAGVLQETQYF.

V usage is TRBV11-2 and J usage is TRBJ1-2; maybe TRBD1 (5 bases). V was shortened by 5 bases and J by 6 bases, with 13 bases between the two germline ends. Per the germline V gene, CDR1 is SGHAT and CDR2 is FQNNGV. CDR3 length: 13 amino acids. CDR3 protein: CASSSAGFDGYTF. The CDR3, as DNA: TGTGCCAGCAGCAGCGCAGGGTTCGATGGCTACACCTTC.

The V gene is TRBV4-1, the J gene TRBJ2-2; D is ambiguous. Germline CDR1 MGHRA, CDR2 YSYEKL. V gave up 7 bases and J gave up 4 bases, with 16 bases separating them. The CDR3 length is 15 residues. The CDR3 region has the DNA TGCGCCAGCACAGACTTAGAGACTGTCACCGGGGAGCTGTTTTTT. This gives the protein CASTDLETVTGELFF.

The V and J genes are TRBV4-2 and TRBJ2-1; a weak D match, TRBD1 (5 bases). Germline CDR1 reads LGHNA; CDR2 reads YNFKEQ. CDR3 length equals 16 residues. V was cut by 1 base and J by 3 bases, with 13 bases left in between. The CDR3 coding sequence is TGTGCCAGCAGCCAAGCCCCAGAAGGGGTCTACAATGAGCAGTTCTTC. Its translation: CASSQAPEGVYNEQFF.

This sequence joins TRBV29-1 and TRBJ2-7, with a possible D match to TRBD2 (6 bases). Between the trimmed V and J ends, which lost 4 bases and 0 bases, there was a span of 22 bases. The V gene's germline CDR1 is SQVTM and CDR2 ANQGSEA. The CDR3 totals 17 residues. The CDR3 here is CSVGPDYTARGSYEQYF. In nucleotides, the CDR3 is TGCAGCGTTGGACCGGACTACACCGCCCGGGGCTCCTACGAGCAGTACTTC.

The chain links TRBV9 to TRBJ2-1; 8 bases match TRBD2. Germline loops: CDR1 SGDLS, CDR2 YYNGEE. V trimming: 4 bases; J trimming: 4 bases; junction bases outside the gene matches: 7. This CDR3 comprises 15 residues. The CDR3 protein is CASSTSGSRYNEQFF. In DNA form, the CDR3 reads TGTGCCAGCAGCACAAGCGGGAGCAGATACAATGAGCAGTTCTTC.

This chain connects TRBV19 to TRBJ2-7, with D possibly matching TRBD1 (5 bases). Trimming shortened V by 3 bases and J by 2 bases, and 14 bases separated the two germline ends. The CDR3 runs to 15 residues. Germline lookup yields CDR1 LNHDA and CDR2 SQIVND (reference sequence). CDR3 amino acids: CASSMSSAGTYEQYF. The DNA of the CDR3 is TGTGCCAGTAGTATGTCGTCGGCAGGGACCTACGAGCAGTACTTC.

The chain carries TRBV7-9 and TRBJ2-2; weak D call: TRBD2 (7 bases). Germline-derived CDR1 and CDR2 are SEHNR and FQNEAQ (reference sequence). This CDR3 is built from 15 residues. Trimming removed 6 bases at V and 5 bases at J, with 16 bases between. As DNA, the CDR3 is TGTGCCAGCAGACCCGACAGGCGGGGGACCGGGGAGCTGTTTTTT. Protein: CASRPDRRGTGELFF.

The genes are TRBV25-1 and TRBJ2-4; 9 nucleotides align to TRBD1. J gave up 9 bases and V 4 bases, and 4 bases lay outside the gene matches. Germline assignment: CDR1 MGHDK and CDR2 SYGVNS. The CDR3 runs to 13 residues. The CDR3 sequence: CASSGTGESIQYF. The DNA for the CDR3 is TGTGCCAGCAGTGGGACAGGGGAGAGCATTCAGTACTTC.

This clone was picked up one time. V and J are TRBV10-3 and TRBJ2-5; tentative D call: TRBD2 (6 bases). The V gene lost 3 bases and the J gene lost 2 bases, with 10 bases spanning the gap. CDR1 and CDR2 from the germline V gene are ENHRY and SYGVKD. The CDR3 is 14 residues long. The CDR3 nucleotides read TGTGCCATCAGTGATGGCGGGGTTCAAGAGACCCAGTACTTC. Protein product: CAISDGGVQETQYF.

This rearrangement joins TRBV2 to TRBJ1-2; D not certain. CDR1 is SNHLY, CDR2 FYNNEI, per germline. CDR3 length: 12 amino acids. V was clipped by 8 bases and J by 10 bases, with 17 bases between them. Here the CDR3 reads CASRETHGDYTF. CDR3 in DNA: TGTGCCAGCCGGGAAACCCACGGGGACTACACCTTC.

This clone is a singleton in its sample. This sequence joins TRBV27 and TRBJ1-6; D is possibly TRBD1 (5 bases). Germline assignment: CDR1 MNHEY and CDR2 SMNVEV (reference sequence). CDR3 length: 17 amino acids. Trimming stripped 2 bases from V and 8 bases from J, with 19 bases between. CDR3 amino acids: CASSLLGQPQSHSPLHF. CDR3 DNA sequence: TGTGCCAGCAGTTTACTGGGGCAGCCTCAATCCCATTCACCCCTCCACTTT.

The genes are TRBV7-9 and TRBJ2-1; D call uncertain. This CDR3 region has 12 residues. V was pared by 5 bases and J by 5 bases, with 7 bases between. CDR1 SEHNR and CDR2 FQNEAQ come from the germline V gene (reference sequence). The CDR3 loop reads CASSLINNEQFF. CDR3 in DNA: TGTGCCAGCAGCCTTATAAACAATGAGCAGTTCTTC. The full variable domain, in which reference TRBV7-9 and TRBJ2-1 provide the parts outside the CDR3, is DTGVSQNPRHKITKRGQNVTFRCDPISEHNRLYWYRQTLGQGPEFLTYFQNEAQLEKSRLLSDRFSAERPKGSFSTLEIQRTEQGDSAMYLCASSLINNEQFFGPGTRLTVL.

The chain joins TRBV2 to TRBJ1-3; no clear D gene. CDR3 size: 10 residues. Germline assignment: CDR1 SNHLY and CDR2 FYNNEI. Trimming cost V 11 bases and J 4 bases, with 6 bases left between them. The CDR3: CAQEGNTIYF. In nucleotides, the CDR3 is TGTGCCCAAGAGGGAAACACCATATATTTT.

This sequence joins TRBV29-1 and TRBJ2-7, with D perhaps matching TRBD2 (6 bases). Germline CDR1 SQVTM, CDR2 ANQGSEA. V lost 2 bases to trimming and J lost 4 bases, with 12 bases between them. The CDR3 loop spans 13 amino acids. The CDR3 sequence is CSVESRGRYEQYF. In nucleotides, the CDR3 is TGCAGCGTTGAAAGTCGGGGGAGGTACGAGCAGTACTTC.

The genes are TRBV7-9 and TRBJ2-2; D is undetermined. This CDR3 spans 14 amino acids. V lost 1 base, J lost 1 base, and 4 bases lay in between. Germline values: CDR1 SEHNR, CDR2 FQNEAQ (reference sequence). For the CDR3, the DNA is TGTGCCAGCAGCTTAGTACTGAACACCGGGGAGCTGTTTTTT. Protein product: CASSLVLNTGELFF.

The chain couples TRBV27 to TRBJ1-2; D perhaps matches TRBD1 (6 bases). Trimming shortened V by 7 bases and J by 8 bases, and 11 bases separated the two germline ends. Germline V CDR1 and CDR2: MNHEY, SMNVEV (reference sequence). The CDR3 is made up of 11 amino acids. CDR3 sequence reads: CASTNGQGYTF. The DNA of the CDR3 is TGTGCCAGCACGAATGGACAGGGCTACACCTTC.

For the CDR3, the DNA is TGTGCCAGCAGCTTAGGGGAGGGAGATACGCAGTATTTT. Its translation is CASSLGEGDTQYF. This chain uses TRBV7-9 with TRBJ2-3, with TRBD2 matching over 7 bases. The CDR3 consists of 13 residues. The J segment lost 5 bases and the V segment lost 1 base, leaving 0 bases of the junction unmatched. CDR1 is SEHNR, CDR2 FQNEAQ, per germline (reference sequence). Filled out from reference TRBV7-9 and TRBJ2-3, the complete variable domain reads DTGVSQNPRHKITKRGQNVTFRCDPISEHNRLYWYRQTLGQGPEFLTYFQNEAQLEKSRLLSDRFSAERPKGSFSTLEIQRTEQGDSAMYLCASSLGEGDTQYFGPGTRLTVL.